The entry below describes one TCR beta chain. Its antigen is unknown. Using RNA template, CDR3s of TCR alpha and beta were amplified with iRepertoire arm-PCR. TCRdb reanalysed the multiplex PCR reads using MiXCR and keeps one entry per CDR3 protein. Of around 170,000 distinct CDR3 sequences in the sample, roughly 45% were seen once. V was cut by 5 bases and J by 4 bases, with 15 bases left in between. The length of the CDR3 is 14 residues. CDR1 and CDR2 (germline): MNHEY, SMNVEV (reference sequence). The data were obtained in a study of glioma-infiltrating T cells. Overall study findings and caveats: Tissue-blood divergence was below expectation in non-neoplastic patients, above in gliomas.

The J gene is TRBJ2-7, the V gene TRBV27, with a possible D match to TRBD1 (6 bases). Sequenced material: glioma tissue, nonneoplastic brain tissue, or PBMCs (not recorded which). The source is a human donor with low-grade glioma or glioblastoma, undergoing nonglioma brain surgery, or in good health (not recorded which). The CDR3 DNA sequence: TGTGCCAGCAGTCCCGGTACAGGGCAATACGAGCAGTACTTC. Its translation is CASSPGTGQYEQYF.